Shown below are 4 T cell receptor beta chains from a single sample sequenced in a study of T cells in Graves' hyperthyroidism and ophthalmopathy. The TCR beta CDR3 regions underwent amplification using RNA transcripts as the source. The HTBI set primed first-round TCR CDR3 RT-PCR. TCRdb reprocessed the multiplex PCR reads via MiXCR and lists one record per CDR3 protein. The sample yields about 350,000 distinct CDR3 sequences, approximately 15% seen once. The source material was blood. These receptors were taken from a woman under 40 with Graves' hyperthyroidism.

This clonotype was recorded at least ten times. The V and J genes are TRBV28 and TRBJ1-2; 10 bases are a match to TRBD1. This CDR3 spans 16 amino acids. CDR1 is MDHEN, CDR2 SYDVKM, per germline. J lost 6 bases, V lost 3 bases, and 10 bases had no gene match. In nucleotides, the CDR3 is TGTGCCAGCAGTTTGCAAGCCTACGGGACAGGGGATGGCTACACCTTC. Translated: CASSLQAYGTGDGYTF.

This clonotype was seen repeatedly, ten times or more. The rearrangement joins TRBV20-1 to TRBJ1-3, with 8 bases identical to TRBD1. J was trimmed by 7 bases and V by 6 bases; bases with no gene match: 11. This CDR3 region has 14 residues. Per germline, CDR1 DFQATT and CDR2 SNEGSKA (reference sequence). The CDR3 DNA reads TGCAGTGCCACCTCGGGACAGGCGGCGAACACCATATATTTT. This sequence encodes CSATSGQAANTIYF.

This clonotype was seen at least ten times. This chain uses TRBV28 with TRBJ2-2, with 8 bases identical to TRBD2. The CDR3 contains 13 residues. J was trimmed by 0 bases and V by 11 bases; bases with no gene match: 2. Germline V gives CDR1 MDHEN, CDR2 SYDVKM. CDR3 amino acids: CAAGGTNTGELFF. The CDR3 region has the DNA TGTGCCGCGGGGGGAACGAACACCGGGGAGCTGTTTTTT.

This clonotype was found many times. The chain recombines TRBV24-1 with TRBJ2-3; unclear D gene. Germline V gives CDR1 KGHDR, CDR2 SFDVKD. The V end was cut by 4 bases, the J end by 2 bases, with 9 bases between. The CDR3 extends over 14 amino acids. CDR3 DNA: TGTGCCACCAGTGACCCTACTCACACAGATACGCAGTATTTT. Residues: CATSDPTHTDTQYF.